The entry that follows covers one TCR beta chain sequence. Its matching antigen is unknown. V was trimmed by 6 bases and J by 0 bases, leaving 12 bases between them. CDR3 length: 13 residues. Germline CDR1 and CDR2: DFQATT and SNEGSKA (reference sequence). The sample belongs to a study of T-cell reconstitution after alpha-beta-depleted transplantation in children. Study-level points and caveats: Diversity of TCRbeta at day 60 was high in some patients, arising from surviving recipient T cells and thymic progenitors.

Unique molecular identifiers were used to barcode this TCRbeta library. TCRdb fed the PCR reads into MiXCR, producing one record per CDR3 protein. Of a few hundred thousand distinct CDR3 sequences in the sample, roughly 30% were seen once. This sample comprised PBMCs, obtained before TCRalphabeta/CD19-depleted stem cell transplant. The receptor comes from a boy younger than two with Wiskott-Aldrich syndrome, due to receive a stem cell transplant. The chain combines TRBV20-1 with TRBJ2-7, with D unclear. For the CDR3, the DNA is TGCAGTGCGCTTCGGACGGTCTCCTACGAGCAGTACTTC. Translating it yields CSALRTVSYEQYF.